This is a list of T cell receptor beta chains from one sample in a study of T cells expressing NK-cell markers. With the 5' RACE reads reprocessed, TCRdb shows one record per CDR3 protein and no DNA. The sample is made up of 500,000 to 700,000 distinct CDR3 sequences, and the top ten hold 3.5% to 4.5% of it. Sample: blood T cells: a sorted CD56 or NKG2C T cell subset, CD4+ or CD8+ T cells, or bulk PBMC T cells (not recorded which). These receptors were taken from a man aged 18 to 35 in good health. CDR3s include the opening cysteine and the closing phenylalanine or tryptophan.

V	J	CDR3
TRBV29-1	TRBJ2-7	CSTGGHLSNEQYF
TRBV28	TRBJ2-7	CASSSEREGEYEQYF
TRBV29-1	TRBJ2-7	CSVGQGEVYEQYF
TRBV7-2	TRBJ2-1	CASSLAAGGPGRQFF
TRBV5-6	TRBJ2-1	CASSLRRLVEGNEQFF
TRBV3-1	TRBJ2-1	CASSRASRASYNEQFF
TRBV12-3/TRBV12-4	TRBJ2-5	CASSIYPPGLDQETQYF
TRBV7-9	TRBJ2-5	CVSSLVSSRRETQYF
TRBV27	TRBJ2-2	CASSLGTAGPYTGELFF
TRBV29-1	TRBJ2-7	CSVEDRARYEQYF
TRBV11-3	TRBJ1-1	CASSLAGISTEAFF
TRBV5-5	TRBJ1-4	CASSLLAGTNEKLFF
TRBV5-1	TRBJ2-5	CASSKQDGPQETQYF
TRBV20-1	TRBJ2-2	CSARDRRGQGGELFF
TRBV2	TRBJ2-3	CAAPGASGTPSTDTQYF
TRBV29-1	TRBJ2-3	CSTQGASTDTQYF
TRBV3-1	TRBJ2-3	CASSQGGGPRDTQYF
TRBV27	TRBJ2-2	CASSLSVGDTGELFF
TRBV5-1	TRBJ2-5	CASSMNARTQYF
TRBV3-1	TRBJ1-1	CASITQGSTEAFF
TRBV24-1	TRBJ2-2	CATSKYPGTTGELFF
TRBV20-1	TRBJ2-1	CSARIRAGAYNEQFF
TRBV29-1	TRBJ2-7	CSVESRTGYEQYF
TRBV5-1	TRBJ2-1	CASSLASGLAGDVFF
TRBV29-1	TRBJ1-2	CSVDDRDRNTNYGYTF
TRBV12-3/TRBV12-4	TRBJ2-1	CASSRGPLANNEQFF
TRBV20-1	TRBJ2-6	CSAEWGSGANVLTF
TRBV20-1	TRBJ1-4	CSARDRATSAEKLFF
TRBV20-1	TRBJ2-5	CSASITETQYF
TRBV12-3/TRBV12-4	TRBJ2-4	CASSATGMENIQYF
TRBV19	TRBJ1-5	CASSTPTTGQSNQPQHF
TRBV5-1	TRBJ2-3	CASSPSAGGPDTQYF
TRBV29-1	TRBJ2-2	CSVGPGQGLGTGELFF
TRBV3-1	TRBJ2-4	CASKASGALGKNIQYF
TRBV5-5	TRBJ2-1	CASSAEGANNEQFF
TRBV24-1	TRBJ2-1	CATSGGGLVLSEQFF
TRBV27	TRBJ2-5	CASSSILTGFKKTQYF
TRBV29-1	TRBJ2-1	CSVDWGGSYNEQFF
TRBV20-1	TRBJ1-5	CSARGTGRTVNQPQHF
TRBV15	TRBJ2-2	CATSRESGVGGELFF